The text below deals with one TCR beta chain. This sample was included in a study of CD8+ T cells in alopecia areata. Extracted from the samples, RNA was reverse transcribed into cDNA to serve as the sequencing template. Measured with immunoSEQ multiplex PCR; TCRdb has only the in-frame clones, and not every one. The profile shows 42,000 or so clones, around 90% of them singletons. Treatment in this sample: oral pan-JAK inhibitor, 5-10 mg twice daily. Germline V gene lookup returns CDR1 LNHDA and CDR2 SQIVND (reference sequence). Trimming left V 5 bases short and J 7 bases short, with 11 bases between. The length of the CDR3 is 12 residues.

The sample in question was CD8+ T cells sorted from blood, obtained at week 24, from a patient treated with tofacitinib. The sequence came from a human donor with alopecia areata. The chain is built from TRBV19 and TRBJ1-1, with D possibly being TRBD1 (5 bases). The CDR3 here is CASSAGNYEAFF. DNA for the CDR3: TGTGCCAGTAGTGCAGGGAATTATGAAGCTTTCTTT.